The next 6 T cell receptor beta chains were all read from a single sample in a study of blood T cell repertoires in COVID-19. Only in-frame clones appear in the TCRdb table, and some are missing; sequencing was by immunoSEQ multiplex PCR. There are about 190,000 clones in the sample; 89% occur only once, and about 7% lies in the top ten. The sequenced sample consisted of peripheral blood. Every receptor here comes from a man aged 35 to 55 with acute or convalescent COVID-19.

This chain links TRBV10-2 with TRBJ1-4; 9 bases align to TRBD1. The CDR3 is 17 residues long. Unmatched junction bases numbered 8, after V lost 0 bases and J lost 6 bases. CDR1 and CDR2 (germline): WSHSY, SAAADI. CDR3 loop: CASSESPQTGGYEKLFF. The CDR3 nucleotides read TGCGCCAGCAGTGAGTCTCCTCAGACAGGGGGATATGAAAAACTGTTTTTT.

This sequence joins TRBV6-1 and TRBJ1-5; D gene ambiguous. Germline V gene data show CDR1 as MNHNS and CDR2 as SASEGT. Trimming left V 3 bases short and J 4 bases short, with 4 bases between. The CDR3 contains 12 residues. In nucleotides, the CDR3 is TGTGCCAGCAGTGATCATAATCAGCCCCAGCATTTT. It specifies CASSDHNQPQHF.

V and J are TRBV5-4 and TRBJ2-5, with 7 bases fitting TRBD2. The trim removed 4 bases at V and 7 bases at J, leaving 13 bases unmatched. Germline loops: CDR1 SGHNT, CDR2 YYREEE (reference sequence). This CDR3 spans 15 amino acids. CDR3 region: CASSPGLGDGVTQYF. The CDR3 DNA reads TGTGCCAGCAGCCCTGGACTAGGAGACGGCGTGACCCAGTACTTC.

CDR3 residues: CASSGRQGATTGELFF. The DNA of the CDR3 is TGCGCCAGCAGCGGACGACAGGGGGCGACCACCGGGGAGCTGTTTTTT. The chain links TRBV5-1 to TRBJ2-2; 10 positions agree with TRBD1. The germline CDR1 and CDR2 sequences are SGHRS and YFSETQ. CDR3 length: 16 residues. Trimming cost V 4 bases and J 4 bases; bases outside gene matches: 7.

The count of this clone is one. The chain has TRBV19 and TRBJ1-6; tentative D call: TRBD1 (5 bases). There are 16 residues in the CDR3. Germline CDR1 and CDR2: LNHDA and SQIVND (reference sequence). Trimming left V 6 bases short and J 10 bases short, with 22 bases between. The CDR3 region has the DNA TGTGCCAGTAGCATCAGACGGGAGGGACCGTGGTCACCCCTCCACTTT. Residues: CASSIRREGPWSPLHF.

The V and J genes are TRBV11-2 and TRBJ2-5; the D gene is possibly TRBD1 (6 bases). The CDR3 contains 17 residues. Germline V gives CDR1 SGHAT, CDR2 FQNNGV. V was trimmed by 0 bases and J by 1 base, leaving 15 bases between them. CDR3 sequence (DNA): TGTGCCAGCAGCTTAGATCCGACAGGACCCATCCAAGAGACCCAGTACTTC. Its translation: CASSLDPTGPIQETQYF.